Shown below are 32 T cell receptor beta chains from a single sample sequenced in a study of CD8 T cells in Susac syndrome. Reverse transcription of roughly 0.45 to 1 ug RNA was performed with random hexamers. Via MiXCR, TCRdb re-called the immunoSEQ multiplex PCR reads, giving one row per CDR3 protein. Of about 200,000 distinct CDR3 sequences listed, about 95% are singletons. The sequencing sample was made of CD4+ T cells from PBMCs. The source is a human donor with multiple sclerosis.

Only one count was recorded for this clonotype. The V call is TRBV29-1, the J call TRBJ1-2, with 10 bases fitting TRBD1. The germline CDR1 and CDR2 sequences are SQVTM and ANQGSEA. The CDR3 loop spans 13 amino acids. Unmatched junction bases numbered 6, after V lost 6 bases and J lost 5 bases. The CDR3 DNA sequence: TGCAGCGTGGGGGGACAGGGGAAGTATGGCTACACCTTC. Its protein product is CSVGGQGKYGYTF.

This sequence joins TRBV3-1 and TRBJ1-1; D unresolved. V lost 3 bases and J 4 bases, leaving 9 bases between the germline ends. The CDR3 contains 13 residues. Per germline, CDR1 LGHDT and CDR2 YNNKEL (reference sequence). The CDR3 sequence: CASSHRSATEAFF. CDR3 sequence (DNA): TGTGCCAGCAGCCATAGATCGGCCACTGAAGCTTTCTTT.

This sequence joins TRBV7-9 and TRBJ2-1; D is uncertain. The CDR3 runs 13 residues. In germline, CDR1 is SEHNR, CDR2 FQNEAQ (reference sequence). Trimming stripped 1 base from V and 8 bases from J, with 9 bases between. CDR3 bases: TGTGCCAGCAGCTTAGTAATAGCCGATGAGCAGTTCTTC. Its translation is CASSLVIADEQFF.

The CDR3 reads CASSGDANQPQHF. CDR3 nucleotide sequence: TGTGCCAGCAGCGGGGACGCGAATCAGCCCCAGCATTTT. The chain carries TRBV11-2 and TRBJ1-5; weak D call: TRBD1 (5 bases). The CDR3 is 13 residues long. Deletions cut 5 bases from V and 4 bases from J, with 9 bases between. The V gene's germline CDR1 is SGHAT and CDR2 FQNNGV.

The chain uses TRBV20-1 and TRBJ2-7; D may match TRBD1 or TRBD2 (5 bases each). The V end lost 3 bases, the J end lost 0 bases, and 21 bases lay between the germline ends. The CDR3 runs to 17 residues. Germline V gives CDR1 DFQATT, CDR2 SNEGSKA (reference sequence). For the CDR3, the DNA is TGCAGTGCTAGGGGGCTTTCACGGGGAGCCTTCTCCTACGAGCAGTACTTC. It codes for CSARGLSRGAFSYEQYF.

This chain links TRBV6-5 with TRBJ1-1; tentatively, D is TRBD1 (5 bases). CDR1 and CDR2 (germline): MNHEY, SVGAGI. V gave up 2 bases and J gave up 6 bases, with 10 bases separating them. The CDR3 totals 13 residues. The CDR3 loop is CASSYGTPPEAFF. In DNA, the CDR3 is TGTGCCAGCAGTTACGGGACTCCTCCTGAAGCTTTCTTT.

The chain carries TRBV12-3 or TRBV12-4 and TRBJ1-2; 10 bases are a match to TRBD1. CDR3 length equals 14 residues. Trimming cost V 4 bases and J 6 bases; bases outside gene matches: 5. The CDR3: CASSWDRGVNGYTF. DNA of the CDR3: TGTGCCAGCAGTTGGGACAGGGGCGTAAATGGCTACACCTTC.

This sequence joins TRBV4-2 and TRBJ2-7; D gene uncertain. Germline lookup yields CDR1 LGHNA and CDR2 YNFKEQ. Trimming shortened V by 1 base and J by 0 bases, and 10 bases separated the two germline ends. The CDR3 contains 15 residues. CDR3 loop: CASSQAATDSYEQYF. The CDR3 nucleotides read TGTGCCAGCAGCCAAGCTGCAACAGACTCCTACGAGCAGTACTTC.

This clonotype occurred once. CDR3 in DNA: TGTGCCAGCACCCCCCGGGTGGCAGCTAATCAGCCCCAGCATTTT. Its translation: CASTPRVAANQPQHF. This chain connects TRBV12-3 or TRBV12-4 to TRBJ1-5; D call uncertain. V dropped 7 bases and J dropped 4 bases, with 17 bases sitting between them. The CDR3 runs to 15 residues.

This chain uses TRBV6-2 or TRBV6-3 with TRBJ2-1, with D perhaps matching TRBD2 (6 bases). CDR1 is MNHEY, CDR2 SVGEGT, per germline. Trimming removed 4 bases from V and 9 bases from J, with 19 bases in between. The CDR3 covers 15 residues. The CDR3 nucleotides read TGTGCCAGCAGTTCGGGCAGATGGGGGGTTGGTGAGCAGTTCTTC. This gives the protein CASSSGRWGVGEQFF.

J is TRBJ2-1 and V is TRBV15; no clear D. Germline CDR1 and CDR2: LNHNV and YYDKDF (reference sequence). There are 16 residues in the CDR3. V lost 0 bases, J lost 0 bases, and 9 bases lay in between. The CDR3 DNA sequence: TGTGCCACCAGCAGAGAGGGCTGGAGCTCCTACAATGAGCAGTTCTTC. Protein sequence: CATSREGWSSYNEQFF. The complete variable domain, with remaining parts taken from reference TRBV15 and TRBJ2-1, reads DAMVIQNPRYQVTQFGKPVTLSCSQTLNHNVMYWYQQKSSQAPKLLFHYYDKDFNNEADTPDNFQSRRPNTSFCFLDIRSPGLGDTAMYLCATSREGWSSYNEQFFGPGTRLTVL.

The chain has TRBV20-1 and TRBJ1-4, with a tentative D call TRBD1 (6 bases). V was trimmed by 6 bases and J by 6 bases, leaving 14 bases between them. There are 13 residues in the CDR3. The germline V gene encodes CDR1 DFQATT and CDR2 SNEGSKA (reference sequence). The CDR3 loop reads CSAQQGRDEKLFF. The CDR3 DNA reads TGCAGTGCGCAACAGGGACGCGATGAAAAACTGTTTTTT.

The chain links TRBV20-1 to TRBJ2-7; 11 bases fit TRBD1. This CDR3 spans 13 amino acids. Germline V gives CDR1 DFQATT, CDR2 SNEGSKA (reference sequence). The V segment lost 6 bases and the J segment 5 bases; nucleotides outside the gene matches: 6. CDR3 bases: TGCAGTGCCGGACAGGGGGCGAGGCACGAGCAGTACTTC. Its translation: CSAGQGARHEQYF.

The V and J genes are TRBV13 and TRBJ2-3, with a tentative D call TRBD1 (5 bases). Germline loops: CDR1 PRHDT, CDR2 FYEKMQ (reference sequence). This CDR3 region has 14 residues. V lost 5 bases and J 0 bases, leaving 9 bases between the germline ends. The CDR3 nucleotides read TGTGCCAGCAGCCGGACACCCAGCACAGATACGCAGTATTTT. Translation gives CASSRTPSTDTQYF.

The rearrangement uses TRBV9 and TRBJ2-5, with 8 nucleotides matching TRBD2. The CDR3 runs 13 residues. V was clipped by 3 bases and J by 5 bases; unmatched bases: 3. Looked up from germline, CDR1 is SGDLS and CDR2 is YYNGEE. For the CDR3, the DNA is TGTGCCAGCAGCGGTAGCGGGAAGGAGACCCAGTACTTC. The encoded protein is CASSGSGKETQYF.

This clonotype has just one count. The chain employs TRBV29-1 and TRBJ2-5; TRBD2 matches 13 bases. CDR1 and CDR2 from the germline V gene are SQVTM and ANQGSEA. With 1 base clipped from V and 5 bases from J, the junction kept 4 bases outside the gene matches. This CDR3 comprises 15 residues. The CDR3 sequence is CSVEGTSGSRETQYF. CDR3 DNA: TGCAGCGTTGAAGGGACTAGCGGGAGCAGGGAGACCCAGTACTTC.

On this clonotype itself: A junction end diverges from the germline sequence, so it may reflect a read error. The V and J genes are TRBV14 and TRBJ2-7, with 10 bases lining up with TRBD1. Looked up from germline, CDR1 is SGHDN and CDR2 is FVKESK. The CDR3 runs to 16 residues. The CDR3 spells CANSQIPGQGSYEQYF. The CDR3 bases are TGTGCCAACAGCCAAATTCCGGGACAGGGGTCCTACGAGCAGTACTTC.

V usage is TRBV29-1 and J usage is TRBJ2-3; D unresolved. Per germline, CDR1 SQVTM and CDR2 ANQGSEA. The V gene lost 8 bases and the J gene lost 0 bases, with 12 bases spanning the gap. There are 13 residues in the CDR3. The CDR3, as DNA: TGCAGCCTACGGGCTTCTAGCACAGATACGCAGTATTTT. Translating gives CSLRASSTDTQYF.

This chain connects TRBV3-1 to TRBJ2-1, with D uncertain. CDR1 and CDR2 from the germline V gene are LGHDT and YNNKEL (reference sequence). V dropped 4 bases and J dropped 0 bases, with 10 bases sitting between them. The CDR3 totals 15 residues. The CDR3 bases are TGTGCCAGCAGCCGCTTTCCCAGCTCCTACAATGAGCAGTTCTTC. Amino acids: CASSRFPSSYNEQFF.

This sequence joins TRBV27 and TRBJ2-5; possibly TRBD1 for D (6 bases). Germline lookup yields CDR1 MNHEY and CDR2 SMNVEV (reference sequence). With 3 bases removed from V and 4 bases from J, the gap between germline ends came to 12 bases. CDR3 length: 14 amino acids. The CDR3 sequence is CASSLRGSGETQYF. CDR3 DNA: TGTGCCAGCAGTTTGAGGGGGTCAGGAGAGACCCAGTACTTC.

The chain couples TRBV3-1 to TRBJ1-2, with D possibly TRBD1 on 6 matching bases. The CDR3 totals 15 residues. Germline values: CDR1 LGHDT, CDR2 YNNKEL (reference sequence). The V end lost 6 bases, the J end lost 0 bases, and 14 bases lay between the germline ends. CDR3 in amino acids: CASRGTGTPNYGYTF. The CDR3 DNA is TGTGCCAGCAGAGGCACCGGGACACCTAACTATGGCTACACCTTC. Based on the CDR3 plus reference TRBV3-1 and TRBJ1-2, the full variable domain is DTAVSQTPKYLVTQMGNDKSIKCEQNLGHDTMYWYKQDSKKFLKIMFSYNNKELIINETVPNRFSPKSPDKAHLNLHINSLELGDSAVYFCASRGTGTPNYGYTFGSGTRLTVV.

This chain joins TRBV30 and TRBJ1-5; D call uncertain. V lost 2 bases and J 0 bases, leaving 8 bases between the germline ends. Germline-derived CDR1 and CDR2 are GTSNPN and SVGIG (reference sequence). This CDR3 comprises 14 residues. CDR3 nucleotide sequence: TGTGCCTGGAGTCCGACCAATAGCAATCAGCCCCAGCATTTT. This gives the protein CAWSPTNSNQPQHF.

The V gene is TRBV24-1, the J gene TRBJ2-3, with 7 bases fitting TRBD1. The CDR3 runs 14 residues. Looked up from germline, CDR1 is KGHDR and CDR2 is SFDVKD. J was trimmed by 2 bases and V by 7 bases; bases with no gene match: 5. This CDR3 is CATSVGQNTDTQYF. For the CDR3, the DNA is TGTGCCACCAGCGTGGGACAGAACACAGATACGCAGTATTTT.

This chain links TRBV20-1 with TRBJ2-5; TRBD1 matches 7 bases. V trimming: 5 bases; J trimming: 5 bases; junction bases outside the gene matches: 11. Germline values: CDR1 DFQATT, CDR2 SNEGSKA (reference sequence). The CDR3 covers 14 residues. The CDR3 DNA sequence: TGCAGTGCTCGACCGAACAGGGGAAGTGAGACCCAGTACTTC. It specifies CSARPNRGSETQYF.

The rearrangement links TRBV5-1 to TRBJ1-5; 7 bases fit TRBD1. Germline V gene sequence: CDR1 SGHRS, CDR2 YFSETQ. The V and J ends lost 5 bases and 6 bases, in that order; junction bases with no gene match: 8. The CDR3 extends over 14 amino acids. CDR3 in amino acids: CASSTGEAGQPQHF. The DNA of the CDR3 is TGCGCCAGCAGTACAGGGGAAGCGGGTCAGCCCCAGCATTTT.

The CDR3 sequence: CASSPFSRTGAYEQYF. CDR3 nucleotides: TGTGCCAGCTCACCATTTAGTAGGACAGGGGCCTACGAGCAGTACTTC. The genes are TRBV18 and TRBJ2-7; TRBD1 matches 9 bases. The CDR3 totals 16 residues. J gave up 2 bases and V 2 bases, and 7 bases lay outside the gene matches. Germline V CDR1 and CDR2: KGHSH, LQKENI.

The chain carries TRBV6-5 and TRBJ2-7, with D perhaps TRBD1 or TRBD2 (5 bases each). Germline-derived CDR1 and CDR2 are MNHEY and SVGAGI. CDR3 length: 14 residues. Trimming removed 7 bases from V and 1 base from J, with 14 bases in between. This CDR3 reads CASISGTGSYEQYF. The CDR3 DNA sequence: TGTGCCAGCATCTCAGGGACGGGGTCCTACGAGCAGTACTTC.

Comments on this clonotype: A much larger clone differs by one base, so this may be a read error. The CDR3 DNA sequence: TGTGCCAGCAGCGCGGACACCGGGGAGCTGTTTTTT. As protein: CASSADTGELFF. The rearrangement joins TRBV6-5 to TRBJ2-2; D not resolved. V was trimmed by 6 bases and J by 3 bases, leaving 5 bases between them. The CDR3 runs to 12 residues. Germline CDR1 is MNHEY and CDR2 is SVGAGI.

This clonotype appeared a single time. The CDR3 is CATGQGFTDTQYF. The CDR3 region has the DNA TGTGCCACCGGACAGGGGTTTACAGATACGCAGTATTTT. This rearrangement joins TRBV24-1 to TRBJ2-3, with TRBD1 matching 9 bases. The CDR3 spans 13 residues. V lost 9 bases, J lost 3 bases, and 3 bases stayed unmatched. CDR1 and CDR2 from the germline V gene are KGHDR and SFDVKD.

V usage is TRBV6-1 and J usage is TRBJ2-7; no firm D call. Trimming stripped 5 bases from V and 7 bases from J, with 9 bases between. Looked up from germline, CDR1 is MNHNS and CDR2 is SASEGT. The CDR3 is made up of 11 amino acids. DNA of the CDR3: TGTGCCAGCAGTAATCCGAGGGAGCAGTACTTC. Protein product: CASSNPREQYF.

This clonotype was seen a handful of times. The V call is TRBV12-3 or TRBV12-4, the J call TRBJ1-2; possibly TRBD1 for D (5 bases). V lost 6 bases to trimming and J lost 8 bases, with 13 bases between them. This CDR3 has 12 amino acids. CDR3 DNA sequence: TGTGCCAGCAGGCCCGGGGGAGGCGGCTACACCTTC. Its protein is CASRPGGGGYTF.

V usage is TRBV12-3 or TRBV12-4 and J usage is TRBJ1-1, with D possibly TRBD1 on 6 matching bases. With 3 bases removed from V and 5 bases from J, the gap between germline ends came to 16 bases. The CDR3 extends over 15 amino acids. The DNA for the CDR3 is TGTGCCAGCAGTTTTCGTGGGGGGCCGGGGACTGAAGCTTTCTTT. Its protein product is CASSFRGGPGTEAFF.